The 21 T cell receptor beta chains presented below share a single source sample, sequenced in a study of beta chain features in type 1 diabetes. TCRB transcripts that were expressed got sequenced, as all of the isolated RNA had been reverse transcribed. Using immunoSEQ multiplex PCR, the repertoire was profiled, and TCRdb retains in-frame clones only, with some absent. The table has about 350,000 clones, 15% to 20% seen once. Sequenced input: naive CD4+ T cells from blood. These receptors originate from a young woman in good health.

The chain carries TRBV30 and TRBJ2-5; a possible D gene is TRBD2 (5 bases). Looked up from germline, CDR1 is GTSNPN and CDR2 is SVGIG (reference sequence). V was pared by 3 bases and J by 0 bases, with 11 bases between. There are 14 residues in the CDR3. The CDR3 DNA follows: TGTGCCTGGAGGGCAGACTACTACCAAGAGACCCAGTACTTC. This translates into CAWRADYYQETQYF.

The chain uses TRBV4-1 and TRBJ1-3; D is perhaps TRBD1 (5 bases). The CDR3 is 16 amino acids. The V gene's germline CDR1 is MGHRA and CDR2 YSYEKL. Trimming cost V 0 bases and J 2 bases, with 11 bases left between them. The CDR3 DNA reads TGCGCCAGCAGCCAAGAAGGGGCAACCACTGGAAACACCATATATTTT. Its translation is CASSQEGATTGNTIYF.

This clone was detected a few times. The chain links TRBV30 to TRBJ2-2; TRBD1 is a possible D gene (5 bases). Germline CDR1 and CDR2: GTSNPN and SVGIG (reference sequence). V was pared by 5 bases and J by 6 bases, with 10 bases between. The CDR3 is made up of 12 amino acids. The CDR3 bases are TGTGCCTGGGGCAGGGTGCCCGGGGAGCTGTTTTTT. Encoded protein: CAWGRVPGELFF.

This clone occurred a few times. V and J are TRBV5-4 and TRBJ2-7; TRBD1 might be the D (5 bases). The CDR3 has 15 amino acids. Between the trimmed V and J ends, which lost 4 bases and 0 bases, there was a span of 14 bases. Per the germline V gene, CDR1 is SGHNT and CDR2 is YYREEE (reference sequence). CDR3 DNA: TGTGCCAGCAGCACCCCGACAGACCTCTCCTACGAGCAGTACTTC. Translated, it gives CASSTPTDLSYEQYF.

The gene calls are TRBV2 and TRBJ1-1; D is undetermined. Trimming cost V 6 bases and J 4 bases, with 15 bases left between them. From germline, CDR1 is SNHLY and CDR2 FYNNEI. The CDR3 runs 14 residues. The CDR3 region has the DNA TGTGCCAGCAGGAAAGACGAATCGGGCACTGAAGCTTTCTTT. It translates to CASRKDESGTEAFF.

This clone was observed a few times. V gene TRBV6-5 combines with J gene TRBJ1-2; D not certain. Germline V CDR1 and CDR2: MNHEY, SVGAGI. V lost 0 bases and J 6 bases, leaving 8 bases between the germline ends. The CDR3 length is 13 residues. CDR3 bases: TGTGCCAGCAGTTACTCCTCGGTCCATGGCTACACCTTC. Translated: CASSYSSVHGYTF.

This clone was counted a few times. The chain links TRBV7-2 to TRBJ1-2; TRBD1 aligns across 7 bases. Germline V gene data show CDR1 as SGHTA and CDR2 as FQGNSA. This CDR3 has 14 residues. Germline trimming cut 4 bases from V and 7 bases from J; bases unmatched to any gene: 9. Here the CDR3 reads CASSSPTGAGGYTF. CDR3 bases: TGTGCCAGCAGCTCCCCCACAGGGGCCGGTGGCTACACCTTC.

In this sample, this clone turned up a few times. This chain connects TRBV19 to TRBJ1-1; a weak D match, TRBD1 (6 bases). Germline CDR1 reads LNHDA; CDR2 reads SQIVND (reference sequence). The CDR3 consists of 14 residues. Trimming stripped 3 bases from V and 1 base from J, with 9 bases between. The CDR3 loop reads CASSIRTENTEAFF. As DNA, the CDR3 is TGTGCCAGTAGTATCCGGACAGAGAACACTGAAGCTTTCTTT.

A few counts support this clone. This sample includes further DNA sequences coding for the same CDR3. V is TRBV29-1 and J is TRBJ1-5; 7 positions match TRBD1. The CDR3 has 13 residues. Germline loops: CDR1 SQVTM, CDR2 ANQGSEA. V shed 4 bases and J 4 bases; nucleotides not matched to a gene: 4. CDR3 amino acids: CSVGQGGNQPQHF. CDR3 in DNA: TGCAGCGTTGGGCAGGGGGGTAATCAGCCCCAGCATTTT.

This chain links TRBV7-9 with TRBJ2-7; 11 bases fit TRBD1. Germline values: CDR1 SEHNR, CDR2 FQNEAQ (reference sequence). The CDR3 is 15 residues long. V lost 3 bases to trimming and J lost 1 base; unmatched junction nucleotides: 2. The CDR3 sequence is CASSFGQGASYEQYF. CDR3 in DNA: TGTGCCAGCAGCTTCGGACAGGGGGCATCCTACGAGCAGTACTTC. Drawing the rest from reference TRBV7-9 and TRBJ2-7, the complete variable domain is DTGVSQNPRHKITKRGQNVTFRCDPISEHNRLYWYRQTLGQGPEFLTYFQNEAQLEKSRLLSDRFSAERPKGSFSTLEIQRTEQGDSAMYLCASSFGQGASYEQYFGPGTRLTVT.

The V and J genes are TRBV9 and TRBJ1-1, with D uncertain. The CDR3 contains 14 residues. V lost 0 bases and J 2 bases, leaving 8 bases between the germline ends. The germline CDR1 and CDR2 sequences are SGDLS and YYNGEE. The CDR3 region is CASSVVTANTEAFF. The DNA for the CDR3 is TGTGCCAGCAGCGTAGTAACAGCCAACACTGAAGCTTTCTTT.

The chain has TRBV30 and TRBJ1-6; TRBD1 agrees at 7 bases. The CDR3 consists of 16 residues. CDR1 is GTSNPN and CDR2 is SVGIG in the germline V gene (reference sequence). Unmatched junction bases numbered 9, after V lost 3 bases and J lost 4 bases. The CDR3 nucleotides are TGTGCCTGGAGGGCCAGGGGGACGGGGTATAATTCACCCCTCCACTTT. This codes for CAWRARGTGYNSPLHF.

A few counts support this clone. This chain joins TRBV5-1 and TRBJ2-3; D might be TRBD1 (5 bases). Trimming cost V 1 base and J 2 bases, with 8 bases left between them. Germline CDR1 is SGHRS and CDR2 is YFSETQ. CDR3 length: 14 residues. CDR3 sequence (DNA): TGCGCCAGCAGCTTGACAGGAACCACAGATACGCAGTATTTT. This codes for CASSLTGTTDTQYF.

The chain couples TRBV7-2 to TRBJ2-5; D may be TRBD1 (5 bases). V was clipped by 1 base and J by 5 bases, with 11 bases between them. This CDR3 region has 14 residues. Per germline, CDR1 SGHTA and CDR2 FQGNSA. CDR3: CASSLEGWFETQYF. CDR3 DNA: TGTGCCAGCAGCTTAGAGGGGTGGTTTGAGACCCAGTACTTC.

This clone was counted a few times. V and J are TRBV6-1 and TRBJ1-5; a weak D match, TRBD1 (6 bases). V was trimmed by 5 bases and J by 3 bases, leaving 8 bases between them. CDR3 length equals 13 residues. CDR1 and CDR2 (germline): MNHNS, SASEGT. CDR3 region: CASSWTANQPQHF. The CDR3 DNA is TGTGCCAGCAGTTGGACAGCCAATCAGCCCCAGCATTTT.

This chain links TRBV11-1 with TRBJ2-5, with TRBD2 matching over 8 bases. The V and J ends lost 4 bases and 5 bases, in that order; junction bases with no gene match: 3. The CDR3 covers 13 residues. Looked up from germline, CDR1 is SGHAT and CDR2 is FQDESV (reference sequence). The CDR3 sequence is CASSSRGVETQYF. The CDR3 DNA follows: TGTGCCAGCAGCTCGCGGGGGGTCGAGACCCAGTACTTC.

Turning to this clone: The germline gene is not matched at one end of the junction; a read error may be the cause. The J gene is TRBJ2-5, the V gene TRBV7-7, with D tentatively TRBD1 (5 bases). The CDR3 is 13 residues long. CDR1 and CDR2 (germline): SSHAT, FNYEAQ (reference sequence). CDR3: CASSFQGGETQYF. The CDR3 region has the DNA TGTGCTAGCAGCTTCCAGGGTGGAGAGACCCAGTACTTC.

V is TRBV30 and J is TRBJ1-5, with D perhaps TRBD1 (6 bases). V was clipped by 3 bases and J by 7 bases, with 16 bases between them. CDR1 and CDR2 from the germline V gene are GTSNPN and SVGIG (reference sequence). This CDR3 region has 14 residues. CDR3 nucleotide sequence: TGTGCCTGGAGCAAAAACCAGGGGTGGCAGCCCCAGCATTTT. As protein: CAWSKNQGWQPQHF.

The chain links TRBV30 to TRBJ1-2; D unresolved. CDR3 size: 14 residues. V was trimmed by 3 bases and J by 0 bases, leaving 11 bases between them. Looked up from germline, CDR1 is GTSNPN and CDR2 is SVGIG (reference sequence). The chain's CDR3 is CAWRGIPTNYGYTF. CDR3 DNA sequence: TGTGCCTGGAGGGGCATCCCTACTAACTATGGCTACACCTTC.

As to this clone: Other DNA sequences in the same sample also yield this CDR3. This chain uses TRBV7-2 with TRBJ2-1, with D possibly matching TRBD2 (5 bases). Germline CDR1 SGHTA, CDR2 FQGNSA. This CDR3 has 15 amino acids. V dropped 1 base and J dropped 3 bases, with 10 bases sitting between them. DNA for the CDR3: TGTGCCAGCAGCTTAGATGGTACTAGCTACAATGAGCAGTTCTTC. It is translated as CASSLDGTSYNEQFF. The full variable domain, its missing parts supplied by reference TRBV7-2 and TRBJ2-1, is GAGVSQSPSNKVTEKGKDVELRCDPISGHTALYWYRQSLGQGLEFLIYFQGNSAPDKSGLPSDRFSAERTGGSVSTLTIQRTQQEDSAVYLCASSLDGTSYNEQFFGPGTRLTVL.

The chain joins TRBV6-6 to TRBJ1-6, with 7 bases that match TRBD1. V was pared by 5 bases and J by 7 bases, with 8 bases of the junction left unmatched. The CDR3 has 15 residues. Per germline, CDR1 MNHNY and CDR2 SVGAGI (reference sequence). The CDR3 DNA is TGTGCCAGCAGTGTACTGGGACAGCCAAATTCACCCCTCCACTTT. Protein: CASSVLGQPNSPLHF.